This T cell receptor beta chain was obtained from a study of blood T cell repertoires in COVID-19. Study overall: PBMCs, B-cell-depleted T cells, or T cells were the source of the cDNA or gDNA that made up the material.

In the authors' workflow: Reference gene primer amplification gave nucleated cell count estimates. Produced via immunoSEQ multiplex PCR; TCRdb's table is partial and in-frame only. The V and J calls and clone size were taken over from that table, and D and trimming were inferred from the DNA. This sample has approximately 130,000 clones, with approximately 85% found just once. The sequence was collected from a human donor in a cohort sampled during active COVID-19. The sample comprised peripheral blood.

The CDR3 DNA follows: TGTGCCTGGAGTGTCGGACTAGCGGAGACAACAGATACGCAGTATTTT. Its protein product is CAWSVGLAETTDTQYF. The rearrangement links TRBV30 to TRBJ2-3; 10 nucleotides line up with TRBD2. CDR1 and CDR2 from the germline V gene are GTSNPN and SVGIG (reference sequence). Unmatched junction bases numbered 6, after V lost 0 bases and J lost 3 bases. The length of the CDR3 is 16 residues.